A single sample is the source of the 29 T cell receptor beta chains below, sequenced in a study of memory CD4+ T cells and cytomegalovirus serostatus. Single viable CD3+CD4+CD8-CD45RO+ cells were sorted as the memory CD4+ T cells. Libraries were prepared by immunoSEQ multiplex PCR; TCRdb keeps only in-frame clonotypes and omits some of them. Among tens of thousands of clones listed, 76% were seen once. Source material: memory CD4+ T cells from blood. These receptors were collected from an adult in good health and CMV-seropositive.

V usage is TRBV6-5 and J usage is TRBJ2-1; D unresolved. Deletions cut 6 bases from V and 8 bases from J, with 14 bases between. CDR1 is MNHEY and CDR2 is SVGAGI in the germline V gene. The CDR3 is 13 residues long. Here the CDR3 DNA reads TGTGCCAGCAGCCCCCTCGAAAGAGATGAGCAGTTCTTC. Its protein is CASSPLERDEQFF.

V gene TRBV25-1 combines with J gene TRBJ1-2; D is uncertain. CDR3 length: 14 residues. V shed 3 bases and J shed 8 bases, with 16 bases lying between them. The germline CDR1 and CDR2 sequences are MGHDK and SYGVNS. The CDR3 sequence: CASSDLTVTGGYTF. CDR3 sequence (DNA): TGTGCCAGCAGTGACCTGACGGTCACTGGCGGCTACACCTTC.

The chain links TRBV7-3 to TRBJ2-3; 10 bases align to TRBD1. J lost 4 bases, V lost 4 bases, and 8 bases had no gene match. Germline V gene lookup returns CDR1 SGHTA and CDR2 FQGTGA. This CDR3 region has 16 residues. The CDR3 spells CASSYPQGTGADTQYF. Here the CDR3 DNA reads TGTGCCAGCAGCTATCCCCAAGGGACAGGGGCAGATACGCAGTATTTT.

The J gene is TRBJ1-2, the V gene TRBV29-1, with 7 bases aligning to TRBD1. Per germline, CDR1 SQVTM and CDR2 ANQGSEA. The CDR3 extends over 14 amino acids. The V gene end was trimmed by 6 bases and the J gene end by 8 bases; junction bases not matched to a gene: 15. The CDR3 here is CSVAPGQTSGGYTF. CDR3 DNA: TGCAGCGTGGCCCCGGGACAGACCTCTGGCGGCTACACCTTC.

This chain joins TRBV6-6 and TRBJ1-2; the match to TRBD1 covers 7 bases. J gave up 3 bases and V 6 bases, and 4 bases lay outside the gene matches. The V gene's germline CDR1 is MNHNY and CDR2 SVGAGI (reference sequence). The CDR3 has 13 residues. Written as DNA, the CDR3 is TGTGCCAGCAGCTTTACAGGGGACTATGGCTACACCTTC. The encoded protein is CASSFTGDYGYTF.

The chain has TRBV6-5 and TRBJ1-1; D unresolved. CDR3 length equals 12 residues. Germline assignment: CDR1 MNHEY and CDR2 SVGAGI. V lost 7 bases and J lost 6, with 12 bases in between. CDR3 nucleotides: TGTGCCAGCATCTCCTCCCTCTCTGAAGCTTTCTTT. Protein sequence: CASISSLSEAFF.

The rearrangement joins TRBV5-4 to TRBJ2-1; D unclear. CDR1 and CDR2 from the germline V gene are SGHNT and YYREEE (reference sequence). V gave up 4 bases and J gave up 7 bases, with 24 bases separating them. This CDR3 has 17 amino acids. CDR3 sequence (DNA): TGTGCCAGCAGCCCGAAAAACCTTCTACAGAAAAGGAATGAGCAGTTCTTC. This gives the protein CASSPKNLLQKRNEQFF.

By sample share, this clone is medium-sized (0.01 to 0.1%). The V gene is TRBV5-4, the J gene TRBJ1-1; 8 positions match TRBD1. Germline V gene lookup returns CDR1 SGHNT and CDR2 YYREEE (reference sequence). CDR3 size: 14 residues. With 6 bases clipped from V and 5 bases from J, the junction kept 9 bases outside the gene matches. This chain's CDR3 is CASTYGQGGTEAFF. Written as DNA, the CDR3 is TGTGCCAGCACCTATGGACAGGGAGGTACTGAAGCTTTCTTT.

V gene TRBV11-2 combines with J gene TRBJ2-5; 9 positions match TRBD2. V trimming: 6 bases; J trimming: 5 bases; junction bases outside the gene matches: 10. The germline V gene has CDR1 SGHAT and CDR2 FQNNGV. The CDR3 loop spans 15 amino acids. The CDR3 region is CASRQIAGVRETQYF. Here the CDR3 DNA reads TGTGCCAGCAGGCAGATAGCGGGGGTAAGGGAGACCCAGTACTTC.

The chain recombines TRBV19 with TRBJ2-4; the D gene is possibly TRBD1 (5 bases). CDR3 length: 12 amino acids. V lost 9 bases to trimming and J lost 8 bases, with 14 bases between them. The V gene's germline CDR1 is LNHDA and CDR2 SQIVND (reference sequence). The CDR3 coding sequence is TGTGCCAGCTCAGGAAGGGGTTACATTCAGTACTTC. This translates into CASSGRGYIQYF.

The chain is built from TRBV11-2 and TRBJ1-4; 7 nucleotides match TRBD1. The CDR3 length is 15 residues. The V gene end was trimmed by 5 bases and the J gene end by 4 bases; junction bases not matched to a gene: 7. CDR1 is SGHAT and CDR2 is FQNNGV in the germline V gene. CDR3: CASSQRTGDNEKLFF. The CDR3 region has the DNA TGTGCCAGCAGCCAAAGGACAGGCGATAATGAAAAACTGTTTTTT. The whole variable domain, remainder taken from reference TRBV11-2 and TRBJ1-4, is EAGVAQSPRYKIIEKRQSVAFWCNPISGHATLYWYQQILGQGPKLLIQFQNNGVVDDSQLPKDRFSAERLKGVDSTLKIQPAKLEDSAVYLCASSQRTGDNEKLFFGSGTQLSVL.

The rearrangement links TRBV18 to TRBJ2-2, with a weak D call TRBD2 (5 bases). Germline CDR1 KGHSH, CDR2 LQKENI. The CDR3 covers 15 residues. V lost 3 bases, J lost 6 bases, and 14 bases lay in between. The CDR3 DNA is TGTGCCAGCTCACCGAGGGTAGATCAGGCCGGGGAGCTGTTTTTT. Amino acids: CASSPRVDQAGELFF.

The chain uses TRBV4-1 and TRBJ1-1; D is possibly TRBD1 (5 bases). V was cut by 2 bases and J by 4 bases, with 11 bases left in between. CDR3 length equals 14 residues. The germline gives CDR1 MGHRA, CDR2 YSYEKL. The DNA of the CDR3 is TGCGCCAGCAGCCAATTCTTGGGGGGCACTGAAGCTTTCTTT. Its protein product is CASSQFLGGTEAFF.

The rearrangement joins TRBV5-4 to TRBJ1-4; D gene uncertain. V lost 0 bases to trimming and J lost 8 bases, with 8 bases between them. CDR1 SGHNT and CDR2 YYREEE come from the germline V gene (reference sequence). CDR3 size: 13 residues. The CDR3 loop is CASSLVPGEKLFF. In DNA form, the CDR3 reads TGTGCCAGCAGCTTGGTCCCCGGAGAAAAACTGTTTTTT. Looking up the rest from reference TRBV5-4 and TRBJ1-4 gives the full variable domain: ETGVTQSPTHLIKTRGQQVTLRCSSQSGHNTVSWYQQALGQGPQFIFQYYREEENGRGNFPPRFSGLQFPNYSSELNVNALELDDSALYLCASSLVPGEKLFFGSGTQLSVL.

CDR3: CASTTGRDTQYF. CDR3 nucleotides: TGTGCCAGCACAACCGGGCGAGATACGCAGTATTTT. The chain joins TRBV28 to TRBJ2-3; D remains ambiguous. The germline V and J ends were trimmed by 7 bases and 5 bases, with 10 bases remaining between them. Per germline, CDR1 MDHEN and CDR2 SYDVKM. This CDR3 is built from 12 residues. The full variable domain, completed using reference TRBV28 and TRBJ2-3, is DVKVTQSSRYLVKRTGEKVFLECVQDMDHENMFWYRQDPGLGLRLIYFSYDVKMKEKGDIPEGYSVSREKKERFSLILESASTNQTSMYLCASTTGRDTQYFGPGTRLTVL.

CDR3 sequence: CATVDRRTHEQFF. DNA of the CDR3: TGTGCCACCGTCGACAGGAGAACGCATGAGCAGTTCTTC. The chain has TRBV27 and TRBJ2-1; tentatively, D is TRBD1 (6 bases). Trimming left V 10 bases short and J 8 bases short, with 18 bases between. The CDR3 is made up of 13 amino acids. The germline V gene has CDR1 MNHEY and CDR2 SMNVEV (reference sequence).

The chain links TRBV28 to TRBJ1-5, with D hard to call. The CDR3 loop spans 14 amino acids. From germline, CDR1 is MDHEN and CDR2 SYDVKM. Trimming stripped 6 bases from V and 3 bases from J, with 12 bases between. CDR3: CASRRPRNNQPQHF. Written as DNA, the CDR3 is TGTGCCAGCAGGAGACCCAGAAACAATCAGCCCCAGCATTTT.

V gene TRBV29-1 combines with J gene TRBJ2-7; TRBD2 aligns across 11 bases. Germline V gene data show CDR1 as SQVTM and CDR2 as ANQGSEA. Trimming removed 4 bases from V and 5 bases from J; junction bases left unmatched: 1. The CDR3 totals 12 residues. The CDR3 reads CSVGGLADEQYF. The CDR3 DNA reads as TGCAGCGTTGGGGGACTAGCGGACGAGCAGTACTTC.

The CDR3 DNA reads as TGTGCCAGCAGCTTAGTGCGGACAGGTCCGAACACTGAAGCTTTCTTT. Translating it yields CASSLVRTGPNTEAFF. The V gene is TRBV7-9, the J gene TRBJ1-1; 7 bases are a match to TRBD1. From germline, CDR1 is SEHNR and CDR2 FQNEAQ (reference sequence). CDR3 length equals 16 residues. With V trimmed by 1 base and J by 1 base, 6 bases remained unmatched.

This sequence joins TRBV28 and TRBJ1-6; 9 bases fit TRBD1. CDR1 and CDR2 from the germline V gene are MDHEN and SYDVKM. J was trimmed by 6 bases and V by 6 bases; bases with no gene match: 6. The CDR3 runs 15 residues. For the CDR3, the DNA is TGTGCCAGCAGACAAAGGGGACAGGGTAATTCACCCCTCCACTTT. This gives the protein CASRQRGQGNSPLHF.

In this sample, this clone turned up once. Here the CDR3 DNA reads TGTGCCTGGGGACTAGCGGGGGCCACTACTCGCACAGATACGCAGTATTTT. Translation: CAWGLAGATTRTDTQYF. This chain joins TRBV30 and TRBJ2-3; 13 positions agree with TRBD2. The CDR3 runs to 17 residues. V shed 5 bases, J shed 1 base, and the junction held 9 bases outside the gene matches. Germline V lookup: CDR1 GTSNPN, CDR2 SVGIG (reference sequence).

This clone was found once. V usage is TRBV27 and J usage is TRBJ1-1; no clear D. Germline CDR1 and CDR2: MNHEY and SMNVEV (reference sequence). The CDR3 is made up of 13 amino acids. With 6 bases removed from V and 5 bases from J, the gap between germline ends came to 13 bases. CDR3 DNA sequence: TGTGCCAGCAGACCCGGGCGGAAGACTGAAGCTTTCTTT. Translation gives CASRPGRKTEAFF.

This clone was counted only a few times. This rearrangement joins TRBV28 to TRBJ2-2, with D unresolved. Trimming removed 6 bases from V and 0 bases from J, with 20 bases in between. The germline V gene has CDR1 MDHEN and CDR2 SYDVKM. The CDR3 loop spans 18 amino acids. CDR3 nucleotides: TGTGCCAGCAGCACCCCCCCATCGAGGCCCTCGAACACCGGGGAGCTGTTTTTT. Protein product: CASSTPPSRPSNTGELFF.

This clone was counted a few times. The CDR3 DNA sequence: TGTGCCAGCAGTCGACAGGGGGCGGGGAACACTGAAGCTTTCTTT. Translated: CASSRQGAGNTEAFF. This sequence joins TRBV28 and TRBJ1-1, with 10 bases lining up with TRBD1. Germline V gene data show CDR1 as MDHEN and CDR2 as SYDVKM. With V trimmed by 5 bases and J by 1 base, 4 bases remained unmatched. The CDR3 totals 15 residues.

This clone was observed at least ten times. The chain links TRBV30 to TRBJ1-1, with TRBD1 as a possible D gene (5 bases). This CDR3 has 13 amino acids. Deletions cut 2 bases from V and 3 bases from J, with 10 bases between. Germline assignment: CDR1 GTSNPN and CDR2 SVGIG (reference sequence). The CDR3 DNA reads as TGTGCCTGGAGTAGGAAAGGGGACACTGAAGCTTTCTTT. This sequence encodes CAWSRKGDTEAFF.

The V call is TRBV7-2, the J call TRBJ2-7; D remains unclear. The V and J ends lost 3 bases and 1 base respectively, with 7 bases between them. The CDR3 is 13 residues long. Germline V gene lookup returns CDR1 SGHTA and CDR2 FQGNSA. CDR3 coding DNA: TGTGCCAGCAGCTTGCCGAAGTCCTACGAGCAGTACTTC. Translated, it gives CASSLPKSYEQYF.

This chain links TRBV6-6 with TRBJ1-3; 7 nucleotides align to TRBD1. Germline assignment: CDR1 MNHNY and CDR2 SVGAGI (reference sequence). J lost 1 base, V lost 7 bases, and 4 bases had no gene match. The CDR3 consists of 14 residues. CDR3 DNA sequence: TGTGCCAGCATTAGACAGGGTTCTGGAAACACCATATATTTT. The encoded protein is CASIRQGSGNTIYF.

In its sample, this clone was seen a few times. This sample includes further DNA sequences coding for the same CDR3. The V and J genes are TRBV11-2 and TRBJ2-5; TRBD1 matches 8 bases. In germline, CDR1 is SGHAT, CDR2 FQNNGV. The CDR3 length is 13 residues. J lost 5 bases, V lost 1 base, and 0 bases had no gene match. The CDR3 sequence: CASSLGQGETQYF. The CDR3 coding sequence is TGTGCCAGCAGCTTAGGACAGGGGGAGACCCAGTACTTC. The full variable domain, in which reference TRBV11-2 and TRBJ2-5 provide the parts outside the CDR3, is EAGVAQSPRYKIIEKRQSVAFWCNPISGHATLYWYQQILGQGPKLLIQFQNNGVVDDSQLPKDRFSAERLKGVDSTLKIQPAKLEDSAVYLCASSLGQGETQYFGPGTRLLVL.

This clone was recorded only once. The chain couples TRBV6-6 to TRBJ2-7; tentatively, D is TRBD2 (6 bases). V lost 5 bases, J lost 8 bases, and 16 bases lay in between. Germline values: CDR1 MNHNY, CDR2 SVGAGI (reference sequence). The CDR3 totals 13 residues. CDR3 coding DNA: TGTGCCAGCAGTCAAGTCGGGGGATACAAGCAGTACTTC. Translation gives CASSQVGGYKQYF.